Each of the 26 T cell receptor beta chains below was sequenced from the same sample in a study of human T cells and chemical hapten exposure. Time point: pre-sensitization, week 0. Treatment noted: therapeutic diphenylcyclopropenone sensitization with weekly scalp DPC. TCRdb reprocessed the RACE reads via MiXCR and lists one record per CDR3 protein. The data show 270,000 or so distinct CDR3 sequences, about 7.7% seen once. The source material was whole blood, sampled in connection with sensitization to the hapten diphenylcyclopropenone (DPC). All receptors derive from a man younger than 35 with alopecia areata. Some clones in this sample may be carry-over from other donors' samples.

This clonotype was seen at least ten times. The gene calls are TRBV10-3 and TRBJ1-6; possibly TRBD1 for D (5 bases). V was clipped by 2 bases and J by 6 bases, with 11 bases between them. Germline-derived CDR1 and CDR2 are ENHRY and SYGVKD. CDR3 length equals 15 residues. CDR3 bases: TGTGCCATCAGTGAGGACAGCTTAATTAATTCACCCCTCCACTTT. Its translation: CAISEDSLINSPLHF.

Ten or more counts support this clonotype. The chain links TRBV7-8 to TRBJ1-4, with D possibly matching TRBD1 (5 bases). Germline V gene lookup returns CDR1 SGHVS and CDR2 FQNEAQ. V was clipped by 6 bases and J by 8 bases, with 13 bases between them. There are 13 residues in the CDR3. CDR3 residues: CASSRQGGEKLFF. CDR3 DNA sequence: TGTGCCAGCAGTCGGCAGGGAGGAGAAAAACTGTTTTTT.

The gene calls are TRBV7-2 and TRBJ1-6; a weak D match, TRBD1 (5 bases). The germline V and J ends were trimmed by 4 bases and 7 bases, with 14 bases remaining between them. The germline gives CDR1 SGHTA, CDR2 FQGNSA. The CDR3 sequence is 15 residues long. CDR3 loop: CASSSGRVGNSPLHF. As DNA, the CDR3 is TGTGCCAGCAGCTCCGGCAGGGTGGGGAATTCACCCCTCCACTTT. Based on the CDR3 plus reference TRBV7-2 and TRBJ1-6, the full variable domain is GAGVSQSPSNKVTEKGKDVELRCDPISGHTALYWYRQSLGQGLEFLIYFQGNSAPDKSGLPSDRFSAERTGGSVSTLTIQRTQQEDSAVYLCASSSGRVGNSPLHFGNGTRLTVT.

This chain links TRBV7-9 with TRBJ1-1, with TRBD1 matching over 9 bases. V lost 5 bases and J lost 1; bases outside the gene matches: 5. The CDR3 is made up of 15 amino acids. In germline, CDR1 is SEHNR, CDR2 FQNEAQ (reference sequence). CDR3 DNA: TGTGCCAGCAGCCCACAGGGGGCGGGGAACACTGAAGCTTTCTTT. Residues: CASSPQGAGNTEAFF.

At least ten counts were recorded for this clonotype. V and J are TRBV6-6 and TRBJ2-1; D uncertain. The germline V gene has CDR1 MNHNY and CDR2 SVGAGI (reference sequence). The length of the CDR3 is 12 residues. Trimming took 2 bases from V and 9 from J, leaving 8 bases between them. The CDR3 coding sequence is TGTGCCAGCAGTTACAGGGAAGGTGAGCAGTTCTTC. It encodes CASSYREGEQFF.

This clonotype has just a few counts. This chain connects TRBV12-3 or TRBV12-4 to TRBJ1-5, with a weak D call TRBD1 (5 bases). CDR3 length: 17 residues. V gave up 2 bases and J gave up 1 base, with 15 bases separating them. Here the CDR3 DNA reads TGTGCCAGCAGTTTATCAAGCAGGGCGATCAGCAATCAGCCCCAGCATTTT. Protein product: CASSLSSRAISNQPQHF.

The J gene is TRBJ1-6, the V gene TRBV7-2; TRBD1 is a possible D gene (6 bases). The V gene's germline CDR1 is SGHTA and CDR2 FQGNSA. With 4 bases removed from V and 6 bases from J, the gap between germline ends came to 13 bases. The CDR3 has 15 amino acids. CDR3 protein: CASSSLQGTNSPLHF. Written as DNA, the CDR3 is TGTGCCAGCAGCTCCCTACAGGGAACTAATTCACCCCTCCACTTT.

This clonotype was recorded a few times. The chain is built from TRBV7-9 and TRBJ2-7; maybe TRBD1 (6 bases). This CDR3 comprises 14 residues. The germline V and J ends were trimmed by 5 bases and 2 bases, with 13 bases remaining between them. CDR1 and CDR2 (germline): SEHNR, FQNEAQ (reference sequence). The CDR3 DNA sequence: TGTGCCAGCAGCCCCCTCGACAGGCCCTACGAGCAGTACGTC. It translates to CASSPLDRPYEQYV.

This clonotype has just a few counts. The rearrangement links TRBV4-1 to TRBJ1-2, with D unclear. The CDR3 is made up of 16 amino acids. Germline V gene lookup returns CDR1 MGHRA and CDR2 YSYEKL. The ends were cut back, 1 base at V and 2 bases at J, with 14 bases in the middle. CDR3 DNA: TGCGCCAGCAGCCAAGTGCCCTGGCCGGCGAACTATGGCTACACCTTC. This codes for CASSQVPWPANYGYTF.

The genes are TRBV9 and TRBJ1-1; D might be TRBD1 (5 bases). V was pared by 0 bases and J by 1 base, with 7 bases between. Germline V lookup: CDR1 SGDLS, CDR2 YYNGEE. The CDR3 length is 14 residues. This chain's CDR3 is CASSVATGNTEAFF. The CDR3 bases are TGTGCCAGCAGCGTAGCAACAGGGAACACTGAAGCTTTCTTT.

This clonotype was observed a handful of times. The chain uses TRBV6-5 and TRBJ1-2; tentatively, D is TRBD1 (5 bases). The CDR3 spans 16 residues. The V and J ends lost 6 bases and 2 bases respectively, with 19 bases between them. Germline V CDR1 and CDR2: MNHEY, SVGAGI. The CDR3 DNA reads as TGTGCCAGCAGCAACTATCGACAGCAAATAAACTATGGCTACACCTTC. Translation gives CASSNYRQQINYGYTF.

This clonotype was recorded many times. The rearrangement uses TRBV4-3 and TRBJ2-7, with 8 bases lining up with TRBD1. The V segment lost 4 bases and the J segment 3 bases; nucleotides outside the gene matches: 11. Per the germline V gene, CDR1 is LGHNA and CDR2 is YSLEER. This CDR3 spans 16 amino acids. In DNA, the CDR3 is TGCGCCAGCAGCCCCCAGGGGGCGGTTGGACGCTACGAGCAGTACTTC. Translation: CASSPQGAVGRYEQYF.

Only a few counts were recorded for this clonotype. The chain carries TRBV3-1 and TRBJ2-3; possibly TRBD2 for D (5 bases). Trimming stripped 2 bases from V and 8 bases from J, with 11 bases between. The germline gives CDR1 LGHDT, CDR2 YNNKEL (reference sequence). CDR3 size: 13 residues. The CDR3, as DNA: TGTGCCAGCAGCCAAATCTTGGGGAGTACGCAGTATTTT. This translates into CASSQILGSTQYF.

This clonotype was picked up many times. J is TRBJ1-1 and V is TRBV7-2; no firm D call. This CDR3 has 12 amino acids. Trimming shortened V by 3 bases and J by 4 bases, and 6 bases separated the two germline ends. Germline V gives CDR1 SGHTA, CDR2 FQGNSA. CDR3 residues: CASSFAGTEAFF. CDR3 in DNA: TGTGCCAGCAGCTTTGCGGGCACTGAAGCTTTCTTT.

This clonotype came up many times. V gene TRBV4-1 combines with J gene TRBJ1-1; perhaps TRBD1 as D (6 bases). Germline V gene lookup returns CDR1 MGHRA and CDR2 YSYEKL. Trimming left V 2 bases short and J 8 bases short, with 15 bases between. The CDR3 extends over 14 amino acids. The CDR3 DNA reads TGCGCCAGCAGCCAAAGCCCGAGGACAGCCGAAGCTTTCTTT. Protein product: CASSQSPRTAEAFF.

This clonotype was detected many times. The chain couples TRBV5-1 to TRBJ1-6; no reliable D call. The CDR3 runs 14 residues. Per the germline V gene, CDR1 is SGHRS and CDR2 is YFSETQ. Trimming removed 0 bases from V and 10 bases from J, with 11 bases in between. In DNA form, the CDR3 reads TGCGCCAGCAGCTTGGATCTGATGGGATCACCCCTCCACTTT. Translating gives CASSLDLMGSPLHF.

This clonotype was observed many times. The genes are TRBV6-5 and TRBJ2-2; possible D gene TRBD2, 5 bases. Deletions cut 7 bases from V and 1 base from J, with 7 bases between. Germline V CDR1 and CDR2: MNHEY, SVGAGI. This CDR3 is 13 amino acids long. CDR3 DNA: TGTGCCAGCAAACGGGGGAACACCGGGGAGCTGTTTTTT. Its protein is CASKRGNTGELFF.

In its sample, this clonotype was seen a few times. This chain connects TRBV20-1 to TRBJ2-3; 7 bases agree with TRBD1. The CDR3 length is 14 residues. Germline V lookup: CDR1 DFQATT, CDR2 SNEGSKA (reference sequence). V lost 6 bases, J lost 1 base, and 7 bases stayed unmatched. This chain's CDR3 is CSAGTVRRTDTQYF. The DNA for the CDR3 is TGCAGTGCCGGGACAGTAAGGCGCACAGATACGCAGTATTTT.

This clonotype was counted a few times. The chain links TRBV6-2 or TRBV6-3 to TRBJ2-7; D possibly corresponds to TRBD1 (6 bases). The germline CDR1 and CDR2 sequences are MNHEY and SVGEGT. The V and J ends lost 1 base and 2 bases respectively, with 9 bases between them. This CDR3 contains 14 residues. The CDR3 DNA sequence: TGTGCCAGCAGTTACTTTGGACAGACCTACGAGCAGTACTTC. This gives the protein CASSYFGQTYEQYF.

The chain joins TRBV4-2 to TRBJ1-6; no clear D. Germline-derived CDR1 and CDR2 are LGHNA and YNFKEQ. The CDR3 runs to 16 residues. Between the trimmed V and J ends, which lost 0 bases and 7 bases, there was a span of 13 bases. DNA of the CDR3: TGTGCCAGCAGCCAAGAAGAAGGGCCAGAGAATTCACCCCTCCACTTT. Translation: CASSQEEGPENSPLHF.

DNA of the CDR3: TGTGCCAGCAGCCCTTACCAGGGGTTTTCCCAGTACTTC. This translates into CASSPYQGFSQYF. The chain links TRBV12-3 or TRBV12-4 to TRBJ2-5; possible D gene TRBD1, 6 bases. This CDR3 has 13 amino acids. Trimming stripped 6 bases from V and 9 bases from J, with 17 bases between.

This clonotype was found a few times. The chain links TRBV12-3 or TRBV12-4 to TRBJ2-5; 9 bases line up with TRBD1. This CDR3 has 15 residues. Trimming at V came to 6 bases and at J to 5 bases, leaving 10 bases not matched to a gene. CDR3 sequence (DNA): TGTGCCAGCAGCTCCTCTGGGACAGGGTATGAGACCCAGTACTTC. It encodes CASSSSGTGYETQYF.

This clonotype showed up many times. The junction shows a germline mismatch at one end, possibly a read error. This chain links TRBV11-2 with TRBJ2-3; 7 bases map to TRBD1. Per germline, CDR1 SGHAT and CDR2 FQNNGV. There are 13 residues in the CDR3. This chain's CDR3 is CASSLDLGDRYLF. CDR3 nucleotides: TGTGCCAGCAGCTTAGATCTCGGGGACAGATACCTTTTT.

The J gene is TRBJ2-7, the V gene TRBV18, with D tentatively TRBD1 (5 bases). CDR1 KGHSH and CDR2 LQKENI come from the germline V gene. V lost 6 bases to trimming and J lost 3 bases, with 12 bases between them. The length of the CDR3 is 13 residues. CDR3 DNA: TGTGCCAGCTCCTCCGGACACGGCTACGAGCAGTACTTC. Its translation is CASSSGHGYEQYF.

The chain has TRBV3-1 and TRBJ2-7; D ambiguous. This CDR3 has 16 amino acids. Germline-derived CDR1 and CDR2 are LGHDT and YNNKEL (reference sequence). V was clipped by 0 bases and J by 0 bases, with 12 bases between them. The CDR3 DNA reads TGTGCCAGCAGCCAAGACAGATCAACGGTCTCCTACGAGCAGTACTTC. Its translation: CASSQDRSTVSYEQYF.

This clonotype was recorded a few times. V gene TRBV28 combines with J gene TRBJ2-2; TRBD1 is a possible D gene (6 bases). Per germline, CDR1 MDHEN and CDR2 SYDVKM. The CDR3 spans 16 residues. V lost 3 bases to trimming and J lost 3 bases, with 14 bases between them. CDR3 coding DNA: TGTGCCAGCAGTTTGAAACAGGGTCTGTACACCGGGGAGCTGTTTTTT. Translating it yields CASSLKQGLYTGELFF. The full variable domain, in which reference TRBV28 and TRBJ2-2 provide the parts outside the CDR3, is DVKVTQSSRYLVKRTGEKVFLECVQDMDHENMFWYRQDPGLGLRLIYFSYDVKMKEKGDIPEGYSVSREKKERFSLILESASTNQTSMYLCASSLKQGLYTGELFFGEGSRLTVL.